This T cell receptor (beta chain) was recorded in a study of radiotherapy plus CTLA-4 blockade in lung cancer. General study findings and limits: Following radiotherapy plus ipilimumab, tumor-derived TCR clones expanded in the blood. Early blood T cell clone changes and increased post-radiation serum interferon-beta were reportedly the strongest response predictors.

Turning to this clone: The antigen is undetermined.

This CDR3 comprises 15 residues. Repertoires were generated with immunoSEQ multiplex PCR, while TCRdb's copy carries only in-frame clones and drops some. This table holds around 30,000 clones, roughly 70% found once. In chemo-refractory metastatic non-small-cell lung cancer, patients got ipilimumab CTLA-4 blockade together with focal radiation. The sequence derives from a human donor with non-small cell lung cancer whose response to radiotherapy plus ipilimumab could not be evaluated. The chain carries TRBV21-1 and TRBJ2-1; TRBD2 is taken as the D call from the table, unchecked against the DNA. TRBV21-1 counts as a pseudogene. The specimen was peripheral blood, collected from a patient treated with radiotherapy plus ipilimumab. Here the CDR3 reads CASSKAASGSDEQFF. For the CDR3, the DNA is TGTGCCAGCAGCAAAGCGGCTAGCGGGAGTGATGAGCAGTTCTTC.